One TCR beta chain is described in this entry. This entry is derived from a study of blood T cell repertoires in COVID-19. On the study more broadly: PBMCs, B-cell-depleted T cells, or T cells were the source of the cDNA or gDNA that made up the material.

Per the authors' pipeline: The authors estimated nucleated cell counts from reference gene primer amplification. The method was immunoSEQ multiplex PCR; TCRdb's version includes in-frame clones alone and lacks a portion of them. D and trimming were read from the DNA, whereas the V and J calls and clone size are those reported in that table. The sample records roughly 180,000 clones, 80% to 90% being singletons. Germline loops: CDR1 SQVTM, CDR2 ANQGSEA. The CDR3 is 12 amino acids. V shed 6 bases and J 3 bases; nucleotides not matched to a gene: 1. Sample: peripheral blood. The origin of this receptor is a man in his sixties with acute or convalescent COVID-19. The rearrangement joins TRBV29-1 to TRBJ1-2, with 10 bases aligning to TRBD1. Here the CDR3 reads CSVGQGDYGYTF. The CDR3 DNA follows: TGCAGCGTAGGACAGGGGGACTATGGCTACACCTTC.